The 12 T cell receptor beta chains in this list originate from one sample, sequenced in a study of Graves' ophthalmopathy and Graves' hyperthyroidism. The sequenced template was RNA, covering the TCR beta CDR3 region. First-round RT-PCR with HTBI primers preceded a second-round multiplex PCR. MiXCR, run by TCRdb on the multiplex PCR reads, gives a single entry per CDR3 protein. The sample records about 160,000 distinct CDR3 sequences, under 40% being singletons. Sample: peripheral blood. These TCRs come from a woman aged 40-49 years with Graves' ophthalmopathy.

This clonotype has ten or more counts. One junction end disagrees with the germline gene, perhaps due to a read error. The CDR3 loop reads CADQPQHF. The CDR3 DNA follows: TGCGCTGATCAGCCCCAGCATTTT. The rearrangement joins TRBV27 to TRBJ1-5; D gene unclear. The CDR3 contains 8 residues. Germline CDR1 MNHEY, CDR2 SMNVEV (reference sequence).

The chain recombines TRBV12-5 with TRBJ2-5, with no clear D. Germline-derived CDR1 and CDR2 are LGHNT and FRNRAP. Trimming stripped 1 base from V and 5 bases from J, with 11 bases between. The CDR3 is 14 amino acids. CDR3 DNA: TGTGCTAGTGGTTTGGGACCCGCCGGGGAGACCCAGTACTTC. It is translated as CASGLGPAGETQYF.

The V call is TRBV6-2 or TRBV6-3, the J call TRBJ1-2; D not resolved. The V and J ends lost 4 bases and 4 bases respectively, with 10 bases between them. The germline CDR1 and CDR2 sequences are MNHEY and SVGEGT. The CDR3 covers 13 residues. CDR3 nucleotide sequence: TGTGCCAGCAGTTCCGTTCGGGTCTATGGCTACACCTTC. Its protein is CASSSVRVYGYTF.

Ten or more counts support this clonotype. The chain uses TRBV6-2 or TRBV6-3 and TRBJ1-1, with a possible D match to TRBD1 (5 bases). V was cut by 5 bases and J by 0 bases, with 13 bases left in between. Looked up from germline, CDR1 is MNHEY and CDR2 is SVGEGT. The CDR3 sequence is 15 residues long. The CDR3 reads CASSPPGLMNTEAFF. The CDR3 DNA reads TGTGCCAGCAGTCCCCCGGGACTTATGAACACTGAAGCTTTCTTT.

The chain employs TRBV11-2 and TRBJ2-7; 8 bases map to TRBD2. The germline CDR1 and CDR2 sequences are SGHAT and FQNNGV. This CDR3 is 16 amino acids long. Trimming removed 5 bases from V and 4 bases from J; junction bases left unmatched: 13. CDR3 protein: CASSRRRAGGEYEQYF. The CDR3 nucleotides read TGTGCCAGCAGCCGCCGTCGGGCGGGAGGTGAATACGAGCAGTACTTC.

Ten or more counts support this clonotype. The chain couples TRBV4-3 to TRBJ2-5; possibly TRBD1 or TRBD2 for D (5 bases each). CDR1 and CDR2 (germline): LGHNA, YSLEER. CDR3 length equals 13 residues. V lost 5 bases and J lost 10, with 17 bases in between. CDR3 loop: CASSVSLTGLQYF. The CDR3 nucleotides are TGCGCCAGCAGCGTCTCCTTAACGGGGCTCCAGTACTTC.

This clonotype was counted at least ten times. This chain connects TRBV12-3 or TRBV12-4 to TRBJ2-7, with 7 bases fitting TRBD2. The CDR3 loop spans 14 amino acids. With 3 bases clipped from V and 0 bases from J, the junction kept 2 bases outside the gene matches. DNA for the CDR3: TGTGCCAGCAGTTTTAGCGGGCTCTCCTACGAGCAGTACTTC. Its translation is CASSFSGLSYEQYF.

This clonotype was seen at least ten times. The gene calls are TRBV11-2 and TRBJ2-7; weak D call: TRBD1 (6 bases). The CDR3 consists of 13 residues. The V gene lost 1 base and the J gene lost 3 bases, with 7 bases spanning the gap. The V gene's germline CDR1 is SGHAT and CDR2 FQNNGV. The CDR3 reads CASSLVRGYEQYF. CDR3 in DNA: TGTGCCAGCAGCTTAGTCAGGGGCTACGAGCAGTACTTC.

This clonotype was seen at least ten times. The junction shows a germline mismatch at one end, possibly a read error. The chain recombines TRBV5-1 with TRBJ2-5; D gene unclear. The CDR3 spans 12 residues. Germline V CDR1 and CDR2: SGHRS, YFSETQ. CDR3 sequence reads: CASSAQQGTQYF. CDR3 sequence (DNA): TGCGCCAGCAGCGCCCAACAAGGGACCCAGTACTTC.

The chain uses TRBV6-5 and TRBJ1-5, with D tentatively TRBD1 (6 bases). The CDR3 is made up of 15 amino acids. Trimming removed 0 bases at V and 5 bases at J, with 11 bases between. CDR1 is MNHEY and CDR2 is SVGAGI in the germline V gene. The CDR3 DNA follows: TGTGCCAGCAGTTACTCGACAGGTGATCATCAGCCCCAGCATTTT. Its protein product is CASSYSTGDHQPQHF.

This clonotype was seen many times. The V call is TRBV6-5, the J call TRBJ1-1, with TRBD1 matching 7 bases. Germline V gene lookup returns CDR1 MNHEY and CDR2 SVGAGI. This CDR3 has 14 amino acids. V lost 8 bases to trimming and J lost 4 bases; unmatched junction nucleotides: 10. The CDR3 DNA follows: TGTGCCAGCGATCTAGGGGGCGCGACCACTGAAGCTTTCTTT. It encodes CASDLGGATTEAFF.

This clonotype was seen repeatedly, ten times or more. V usage is TRBV27 and J usage is TRBJ2-7, with 9 bases aligning to TRBD1. V gave up 8 bases and J gave up 3 bases; unmatched junction bases: 8. The CDR3 runs to 14 residues. Germline V lookup: CDR1 MNHEY, CDR2 SMNVEV (reference sequence). For the CDR3, the DNA is TGTGCCAGCGGGACTGGGACAGGGCTCTACGAGCAGTACTTC. Its translation: CASGTGTGLYEQYF.